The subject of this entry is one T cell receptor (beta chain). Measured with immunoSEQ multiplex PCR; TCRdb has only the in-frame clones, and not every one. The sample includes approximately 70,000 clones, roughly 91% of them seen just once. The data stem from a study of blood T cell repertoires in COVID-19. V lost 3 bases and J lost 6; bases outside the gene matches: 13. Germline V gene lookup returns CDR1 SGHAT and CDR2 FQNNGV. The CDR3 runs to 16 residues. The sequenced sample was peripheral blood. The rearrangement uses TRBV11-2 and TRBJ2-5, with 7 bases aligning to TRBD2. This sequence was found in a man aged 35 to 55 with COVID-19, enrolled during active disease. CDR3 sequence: CASSFSGEGLFKTQYF. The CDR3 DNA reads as TGTGCCAGCAGCTTCAGCGGGGAAGGACTTTTCAAGACCCAGTACTTC.